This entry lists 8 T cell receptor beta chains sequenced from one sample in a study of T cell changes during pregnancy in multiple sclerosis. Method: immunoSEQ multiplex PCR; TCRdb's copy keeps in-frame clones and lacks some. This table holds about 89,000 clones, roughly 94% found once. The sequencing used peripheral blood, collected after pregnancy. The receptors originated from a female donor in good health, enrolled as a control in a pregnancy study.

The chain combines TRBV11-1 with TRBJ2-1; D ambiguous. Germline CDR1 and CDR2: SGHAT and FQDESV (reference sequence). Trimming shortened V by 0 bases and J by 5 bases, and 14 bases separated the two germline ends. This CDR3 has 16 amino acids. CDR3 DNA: TGTGCCAGCAGCTTAGCTCCTACTTATCCCGACAATGAGCAGTTCTTC. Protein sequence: CASSLAPTYPDNEQFF.

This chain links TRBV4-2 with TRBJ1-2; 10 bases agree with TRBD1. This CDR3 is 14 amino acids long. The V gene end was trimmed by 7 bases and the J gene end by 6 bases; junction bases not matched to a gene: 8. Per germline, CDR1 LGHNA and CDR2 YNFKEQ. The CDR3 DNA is TGTGCCAGCACACGGGGGGACAGGGGAGATGGCTACACCTTC. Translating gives CASTRGDRGDGYTF.

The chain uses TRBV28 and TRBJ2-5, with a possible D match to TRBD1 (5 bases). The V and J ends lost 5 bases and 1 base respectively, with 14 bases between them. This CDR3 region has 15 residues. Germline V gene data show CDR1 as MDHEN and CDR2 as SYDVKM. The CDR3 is CASSTPPDSQETQYF. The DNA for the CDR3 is TGTGCCAGCAGTACCCCCCCCGACAGCCAAGAGACCCAGTACTTC. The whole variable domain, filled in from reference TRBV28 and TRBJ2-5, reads DVKVTQSSRYLVKRTGEKVFLECVQDMDHENMFWYRQDPGLGLRLIYFSYDVKMKEKGDIPEGYSVSREKKERFSLILESASTNQTSMYLCASSTPPDSQETQYFGPGTRLLVL.

CDR3 region: CASSLPGVYNEQFF. DNA for the CDR3: TGTGCCAGCAGCTTGCCAGGGGTATACAATGAGCAGTTCTTC. V usage is TRBV7-2 and J usage is TRBJ2-1; possibly TRBD1 for D (6 bases). Germline-derived CDR1 and CDR2 are SGHTA and FQGNSA. The CDR3 is 14 residues long. V lost 3 bases, J lost 4 bases, and 10 bases lay in between.

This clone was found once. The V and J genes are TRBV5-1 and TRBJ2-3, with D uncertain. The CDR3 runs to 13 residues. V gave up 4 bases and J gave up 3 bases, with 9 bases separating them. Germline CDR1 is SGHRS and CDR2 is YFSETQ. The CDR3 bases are TGCGCCAGCAGCCCGGGTGGGACAGATACGCAGTATTTT. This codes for CASSPGGTDTQYF.

The CDR3: CASSLDEDRSYEQYF. DNA for the CDR3: TGTGCCAGCAGCTTAGATGAGGACAGGAGCTACGAGCAGTACTTC. V and J are TRBV11-2 and TRBJ2-7; 7 bases align to TRBD1. CDR1 is SGHAT and CDR2 is FQNNGV in the germline V gene. After removal of 0 bases from V and 3 bases from J, the junction contained 5 bases not matched to a gene. The CDR3 spans 15 residues.

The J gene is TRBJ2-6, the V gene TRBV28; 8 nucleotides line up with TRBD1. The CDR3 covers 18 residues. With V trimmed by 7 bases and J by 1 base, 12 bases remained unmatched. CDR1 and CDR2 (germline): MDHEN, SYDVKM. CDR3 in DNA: TGTGCCAGCACCCTCCGCGGACAGGGTTTATCTGGGGCCAACGTCCTGACTTTC. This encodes CASTLRGQGLSGANVLTF. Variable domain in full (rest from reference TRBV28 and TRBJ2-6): DVKVTQSSRYLVKRTGEKVFLECVQDMDHENMFWYRQDPGLGLRLIYFSYDVKMKEKGDIPEGYSVSREKKERFSLILESASTNQTSMYLCASTLRGQGLSGANVLTFGAGSRLTVL.

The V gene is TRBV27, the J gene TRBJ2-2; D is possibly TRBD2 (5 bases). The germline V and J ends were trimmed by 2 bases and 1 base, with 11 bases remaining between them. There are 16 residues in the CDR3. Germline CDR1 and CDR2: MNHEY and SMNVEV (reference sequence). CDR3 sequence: CASSLKGELNTGELFF. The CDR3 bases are TGTGCCAGCAGTTTAAAGGGAGAATTGAACACCGGGGAGCTGTTTTTT.